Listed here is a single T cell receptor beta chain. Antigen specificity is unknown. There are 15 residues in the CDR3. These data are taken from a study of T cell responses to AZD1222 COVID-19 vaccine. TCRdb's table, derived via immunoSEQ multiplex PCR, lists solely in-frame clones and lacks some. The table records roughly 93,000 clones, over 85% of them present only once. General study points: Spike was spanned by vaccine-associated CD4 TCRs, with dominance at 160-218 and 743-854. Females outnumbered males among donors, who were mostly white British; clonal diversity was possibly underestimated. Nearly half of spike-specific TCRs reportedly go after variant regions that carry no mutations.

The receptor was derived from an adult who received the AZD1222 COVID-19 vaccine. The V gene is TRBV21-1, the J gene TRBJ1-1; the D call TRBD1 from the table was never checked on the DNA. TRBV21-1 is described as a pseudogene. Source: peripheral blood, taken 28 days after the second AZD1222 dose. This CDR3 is CASSKLQPMNTEAFF. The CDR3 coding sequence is TGTGCCAGCAGCAAACTACAGCCGATGAACACTGAAGCTTTCTTT.